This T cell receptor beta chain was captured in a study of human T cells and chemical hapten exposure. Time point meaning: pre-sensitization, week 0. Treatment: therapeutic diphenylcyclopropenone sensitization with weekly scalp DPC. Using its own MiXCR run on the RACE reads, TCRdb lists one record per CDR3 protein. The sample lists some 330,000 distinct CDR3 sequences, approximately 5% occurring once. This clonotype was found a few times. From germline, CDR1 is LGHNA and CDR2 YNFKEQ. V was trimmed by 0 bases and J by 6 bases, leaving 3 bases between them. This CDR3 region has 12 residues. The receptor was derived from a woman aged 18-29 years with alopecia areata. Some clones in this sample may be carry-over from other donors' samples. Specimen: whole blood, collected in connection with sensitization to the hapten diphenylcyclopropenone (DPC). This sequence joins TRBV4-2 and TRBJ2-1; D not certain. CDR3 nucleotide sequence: TGTGCCAGCAGCCAAGATCGCAATGAGCAGTTCTTC. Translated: CASSQDRNEQFF.